Listed below are T cell receptor beta chains from one sample, sequenced in a study of blood T cell repertoires in COVID-19. Profiled with immunoSEQ multiplex PCR; TCRdb holds only in-frame clones, not every one. The repertoire holds roughly 120,000 clones, with 60% to 85% as singletons. The sample taken for sequencing was peripheral blood. These TCRs come from a man aged 65 to 85 with acute or convalescent COVID-19. CDR3s include the opening cysteine and the closing phenylalanine or tryptophan. D genes are given only for firm matches. Size values are once, few and many counts, or a class for expanded clones, and some rows have none.

TRBJ2-5 TRBV18 - few CASSLRDKQETQYF TGTGCCAGCTCACTACGGGACAAACAAGAGACCCAGTACTTC
TRBJ1-1 TRBV7-9 - few CASSTAWGPAEAFF TGTGCCAGCAGCACGGCCTGGGGCCCAGCTGAAGCTTTCTTT
TRBJ2-5 TRBV3-1/TRBV3-2 TRBD2 - CASSHPGTSGGTQYF TGTGCCAGCAGCCATCCGGGGACTAGCGGCGGGACCCAGTACTTC
TRBJ2-2 TRBV24-1 - - CATSGTLTENTGELFF TGTGCCACCAGTGGGACCCTGACAGAAAACACCGGGGAGCTGTTTTTT
TRBJ1-1 TRBV7-9 - once CASSSNVASEAFF TGTGCCAGCAGCTCGAACGTGGCATCTGAAGCTTTCTTT
TRBJ1-1 TRBV5-4 - - CASSLGSGRGTEAFF TGTGCCAGCAGCTTGGGATCGGGGAGGGGGACTGAAGCTTTCTTT
TRBJ2-3 TRBV28 TRBD2 - CASRRTSGRSDTQYF TGTGCCAGCAGAAGGACTAGCGGGAGATCAGATACGCAGTATTTT
TRBJ2-7 TRBV28 TRBD1 - CASSENPGQGVGEQYF TGTGCCAGCAGTGAAAACCCGGGACAGGGGGTTGGAGAGCAGTACTTC
TRBJ1-1 TRBV30 TRBD1 - CAWSPHTGGTEAFF TGTGCCTGGAGTCCCCACACAGGGGGCACTGAAGCTTTCTTT
TRBJ2-1 TRBV6-2/TRBV6-3 TRBD2 - CASSYPGLAGGSEQFF TGTGCCAGCAGTTACCCAGGACTAGCGGGGGGAAGTGAGCAGTTCTTC
TRBJ1-3 TRBV10-3 - - CAISESSRMSSGNTIYF TGTGCCATCAGTGAGTCGTCAAGAATGAGCTCTGGAAACACCATATATTTT
TRBJ2-2 TRBV5-1 - - CASSLSPGDTGELFF TGCGCCAGCAGCTTGAGTCCAGGGGACACCGGGGAGCTGTTTTTT
TRBJ1-5 TRBV2 - - CASSEAAQGVQPQHF TGTGCCAGCAGTGAAGCGGCACAGGGAGTTCAGCCCCAGCATTTT
TRBJ1-2 TRBV19 - - CASSIDLLNYGYTF TGTGCCAGTAGTATAGATCTCTTAAACTATGGCTACACCTTC
TRBJ1-6 TRBV4-1 TRBD1 - CASSQLTGRNSPLHF TGCGCCAGCAGCCAACTGACAGGGCGAAATTCACCCCTCCACTTT
TRBJ1-1 TRBV28 - - CASSFGGVRAFF TGTGCCAGCAGTTTCGGCGGCGTGAGGGCTTTCTTT
TRBJ1-4 TRBV15 - once CATSRGGATNEKLFF TGTGCCACCAGCAGGGGGGGGGCAACTAATGAAAAACTGTTTTTT
TRBJ1-2 TRBV5-1 - - CASSDQGKDGYTF TGCGCCAGCAGCGATCAGGGGAAGGATGGCTACACCTTC
TRBJ1-5 TRBV19 TRBD1 once CASTDRQGVSNQPQHF TGTGCCAGTACCGACAGACAGGGGGTTAGCAATCAGCCCCAGCATTTT
TRBJ2-7 TRBV5-4 - - CASSLGARGSYEQYF TGTGCCAGCAGCTTGGGGGCAAGGGGCTCCTACGAGCAGTACTTC
TRBJ2-3 TRBV11-2 TRBD2 once CASSPRPGGVDSTQYF TGTGCCAGCAGCCCTAGACCGGGGGGGGTTGACTCTACGCAGTATTTT
TRBJ2-3 TRBV28 TRBD2 - CASSSRGLAGGADTQYF TGTGCCAGCAGTTCTCGGGGACTAGCGGGAGGAGCAGATACGCAGTATTTT
TRBJ2-5 TRBV4-3 TRBD1 - CASSQGHSGGETQYF TGCGCCAGCAGCCAAGGACACTCAGGGGGCGAGACCCAGTACTTC
TRBJ1-3 TRBV2 - - CASSEEGGVGNTIYF TGTGCCAGCAGTGAAGAGGGGGGGGTTGGAAACACCATATATTTT
TRBJ2-1 TRBV28 TRBD2 - CASSQAGADNEQFF TGTGCCAGCAGTCAGGCGGGAGCGGACAATGAGCAGTTCTTC
TRBJ1-6 TRBV6-5 - few CASSYGDTSESPLHF TGTGCCAGCAGTTACGGGGACACAAGTGAATCACCCCTCCACTTT
TRBJ2-7 TRBV9 - - CASRYPLAGSYEQYF TGTGCCAGCAGATACCCCCTAGCAGGATCTTACGAGCAGTACTTC
TRBJ2-2 TRBV18 - - CASSPAGGDTGELFF TGTGCCAGCTCCCCAGCCGGAGGGGACACCGGGGAGCTGTTTTTT
TRBJ2-7 TRBV7-9 TRBD2 - CASSPVAGGVYEQYF TGTGCCAGCAGCCCTGTAGCGGGAGGGGTTTACGAGCAGTACTTC
TRBJ2-5 TRBV5-1 TRBD1 - CASSSGQGRETQYF TGCGCCAGCAGCTCCGGACAGGGGCGGGAGACCCAGTACTTC
TRBJ2-3 TRBV7-9 TRBD2 - CASSQPPTSGSGDTQYF TGTGCCAGCAGCCAACCCCCGACTAGCGGGAGCGGAGATACGCAGTATTTT
TRBJ2-7 TRBV27 TRBD2 once CASSPWGGSGYEQYF TGTGCCAGCAGTCCCTGGGGCGGGAGTGGGTACGAGCAGTACTTC
TRBJ1-2 TRBV18 TRBD1 - CASSPTDRGLGYTF TGTGCCAGCTCACCAACCGACAGGGGGCTTGGCTACACCTTC
TRBJ2-3 TRBV4-1 TRBD1 - CASSQEYLTGGGNTDTQYF TGCGCCAGCAGCCAAGAGTACCTGACAGGGGGCGGAAACACAGATACGCAGTATTTT
TRBJ1-1 TRBV27 TRBD1 - CASSYSGTGGTEAFF TGTGCCAGCAGTTACTCCGGGACAGGGGGCACTGAAGCTTTCTTT
TRBJ1-4 TRBV7-8 TRBD1 few CASSRPDRARTNEKLFF TGTGCCAGCAGCCGACCGGACAGGGCGAGAACTAATGAAAAACTGTTTTTT
TRBJ1-1 TRBV7-9 TRBD1 - CASSSRTGRAFF TGTGCCAGCAGCTCCCGGACAGGCCGGGCTTTCTTT
TRBJ2-1 TRBV4-1 TRBD2 - CASSHLGLAGGSPYNEQFF TGCGCCAGCAGCCATCTGGGACTAGCGGGAGGGTCCCCCTACAATGAGCAGTTCTTC
TRBJ2-2 TRBV9 TRBD2 - CASSAVRGRANTGELFF TGTGCCAGCAGCGCCGTGCGCGGGAGGGCGAACACCGGGGAGCTGTTTTTT
TRBJ1-1 TRBV18 TRBD1 - CASSVGQPTEAFF TGTGCCAGCTCGGTGGGACAGCCGACTGAAGCTTTCTTT
TRBJ2-1 TRBV7-2 - - CASSLVGRVNEQFF TGTGCCAGCAGCTTAGTCGGCAGGGTCAATGAGCAGTTCTTC
TRBJ2-5 TRBV6-5 - - CASSLDSQETQYF TGTGCCAGCAGTCTCGACAGCCAAGAGACCCAGTACTTC
TRBJ2-3 TRBV5-4 - - CASSLSSGQTDTQYF TGTGCCAGCAGCTTGTCGTCGGGACAAACAGATACGCAGTATTTT
TRBJ2-3 TRBV13 TRBD1 - CASSLGQGVTDTQYF TGTGCCAGCTCCTTAGGACAGGGAGTAACAGATACGCAGTATTTT